A selection of T cell receptor beta chains follows, all from one sample in a study of PD-L1 blockade in urothelial cancer. Using immunoSEQ multiplex PCR, the repertoire was profiled, and TCRdb retains in-frame clones only, with some absent. Among more than 30,000 clones listed, about 90% were seen once. Sample: PBMCs, taken around atezolizumab (anti-PD-L1) treatment. The receptors shown here come from a man aged 45-65 years with urothelial cancer. CDR3s include the opening cysteine and the closing phenylalanine or tryptophan. Each record gives: clone size, D gene, V gene, J gene, CDR3 protein, CDR3 DNA. D genes are given only for firm matches. Clone size is not always given. Where it is, it says once, few, many or a class for expanded clones.

clone_size: -
d_call: TRBD1
v_call: TRBV7-7
j_call: TRBJ2-2
cdr3_aa: CASSPRAGGYTGELFF
cdr3_nt: TGTGCCAGCAGCCCCCGAGCAGGGGGCTACACCGGGGAGCTGTTTTTT

clone_size: -
d_call: -
v_call: TRBV7-2
j_call: TRBJ1-2
cdr3_aa: CASSRGTRMGGYTF
cdr3_nt: TGTGCCAGCAGCCGGGGAACCCGTATGGGGGGCTACACCTTC

clone_size: -
d_call: -
v_call: TRBV19
j_call: TRBJ1-6
cdr3_aa: CASSISRASPLHF
cdr3_nt: TGTGCCAGTAGTATATCGCGGGCTTCACCCCTCCACTTT

clone_size: few
d_call: TRBD1
v_call: TRBV7-2
j_call: TRBJ2-4
cdr3_aa: CASSLERQGVTKNIQYF
cdr3_nt: TGTGCCAGCAGCTTGGAGAGACAGGGGGTTACCAAAAACATTCAGTACTTC

clone_size: -
d_call: -
v_call: TRBV14
j_call: TRBJ1-2
cdr3_aa: CASSQDGVPYGYTF
cdr3_nt: TGTGCCAGCAGCCAAGACGGGGTCCCTTATGGCTACACCTTC

clone_size: -
d_call: TRBD1
v_call: TRBV5-4
j_call: TRBJ1-1
cdr3_aa: CASSSRQGTNTEAFF
cdr3_nt: TGTGCCAGCAGCTCCCGACAGGGAACTAACACTGAAGCTTTCTTT

clone_size: -
d_call: TRBD2
v_call: TRBV10-1
j_call: TRBJ2-3
cdr3_aa: CASSESRTSGNPPKGDTQYF
cdr3_nt: TGCGCCAGCAGTGAGTCCCGGACTAGCGGGAATCCGCCGAAAGGGGATACGCAGTATTTT

clone_size: -
d_call: TRBD2
v_call: TRBV14
j_call: TRBJ2-1
cdr3_aa: CASSQFSGGRYNEQFF
cdr3_nt: TGTGCCAGCAGCCAGTTTAGCGGGGGGCGATACAATGAGCAGTTCTTC

clone_size: -
d_call: TRBD2
v_call: TRBV4-3
j_call: TRBJ2-1
cdr3_aa: CASSQMGSGVYNEQFF
cdr3_nt: TGCGCCAGCAGCCAAATGGGTAGCGGGGTGTACAATGAGCAGTTCTTC

clone_size: -
d_call: TRBD1
v_call: TRBV7-9
j_call: TRBJ1-6
cdr3_aa: CASSRTGGDGSPLHF
cdr3_nt: TGTGCCAGCAGCAGGACAGGGGGCGACGGTTCACCCCTCCACTTT

clone_size: -
d_call: -
v_call: TRBV5-4
j_call: TRBJ2-7
cdr3_aa: CASSLGGGFSYEQYF
cdr3_nt: TGTGCCAGCAGCTTGGGCGGGGGCTTCTCCTACGAGCAGTACTTC

clone_size: -
d_call: TRBD2
v_call: TRBV7-9
j_call: TRBJ2-1
cdr3_aa: CASSLRTSGGGNEQFF
cdr3_nt: TGTGCCAGCAGCTTAAGAACTAGCGGGGGGGGAAATGAGCAGTTCTTC

clone_size: -
d_call: -
v_call: TRBV5-6
j_call: TRBJ2-2
cdr3_aa: CASSLGLKNTGELFF
cdr3_nt: TGTGCCAGCAGCTTGGGACTTAAAAACACCGGGGAGCTGTTTTTT

clone_size: -
d_call: TRBD1
v_call: TRBV2
j_call: TRBJ1-4
cdr3_aa: CASRPGQGNEKLFF
cdr3_nt: TGTGCCAGCAGACCCGGACAGGGAAATGAAAAACTGTTTTTT

clone_size: -
d_call: TRBD1
v_call: TRBV7-9
j_call: TRBJ2-5
cdr3_aa: CASSLGTGGSETQYF
cdr3_nt: TGTGCCAGCAGCTTGGGGACAGGGGGCAGCGAGACCCAGTACTTC

clone_size: -
d_call: -
v_call: TRBV9
j_call: TRBJ1-3
cdr3_aa: CASSVAGGRDGNTIYF
cdr3_nt: TGTGCCAGCAGCGTAGCCGGGGGGCGCGACGGAAACACCATATATTTT

clone_size: once
d_call: TRBD1
v_call: TRBV7-9
j_call: TRBJ1-2
cdr3_aa: CASSADPGQGDYGYTF
cdr3_nt: TGTGCCAGCAGCGCTGACCCGGGACAGGGGGACTATGGCTACACCTTC

clone_size: -
d_call: TRBD2
v_call: TRBV6-4
j_call: TRBJ2-3
cdr3_aa: CASSDGSGSTDTQYF
cdr3_nt: TGTGCCAGCAGTGATGGTAGCGGGAGCACAGATACGCAGTATTTT

clone_size: few
d_call: -
v_call: TRBV27
j_call: TRBJ2-7
cdr3_aa: CASSLRGPLSGEQYF
cdr3_nt: TGTGCCAGCAGTTTGCGGGGGCCCCTAAGTGGCGAGCAGTACTTC

clone_size: -
d_call: -
v_call: TRBV15
j_call: TRBJ2-5
cdr3_aa: CATNTVGADQETQYF
cdr3_nt: TGTGCCACCAACACCGTGGGAGCCGACCAAGAGACCCAGTACTTC

clone_size: -
d_call: -
v_call: TRBV7-9
j_call: TRBJ2-5
cdr3_aa: CASSSGGAETQYF
cdr3_nt: TGTGCCAGCAGCTCTGGAGGTGCAGAGACCCAGTACTTC

clone_size: -
d_call: -
v_call: TRBV6-5
j_call: TRBJ1-3
cdr3_aa: CASSYGRAGGNTIYF
cdr3_nt: TGTGCCAGCAGTTACGGCAGGGCGGGGGGAAACACCATATATTTT

clone_size: few
d_call: TRBD1
v_call: TRBV6-5
j_call: TRBJ2-7
cdr3_aa: CASSSPKGAAYEQYF
cdr3_nt: TGTGCCAGCAGTTCTCCAAAGGGGGCAGCCTACGAGCAGTACTTC

clone_size: -
d_call: TRBD2
v_call: TRBV11-3
j_call: TRBJ2-3
cdr3_aa: CASSRLSSSGTSTDTQYF
cdr3_nt: TGTGCCAGCAGCAGACTTTCCTCTAGCGGGACTAGCACAGATACGCAGTATTTT

clone_size: -
d_call: -
v_call: TRBV27
j_call: TRBJ2-7
cdr3_aa: CASNKIGGFSSYEQYF
cdr3_nt: TGTGCCAGCAACAAAATTGGGGGGTTTAGCTCCTACGAGCAGTACTTC

clone_size: -
d_call: -
v_call: TRBV28
j_call: TRBJ1-1
cdr3_aa: CASSLPSFMNTEAFF
cdr3_nt: TGTGCCAGCAGTTTGCCAAGCTTTATGAACACTGAAGCTTTCTTT